A selection of T cell receptor beta chains follows, all from one sample in a study of T-cell memory formation after mild COVID-19. TCRdb itself ran the 5' RACE reads through MiXCR, one entry per CDR3 protein. The repertoire holds hundreds of thousands of distinct CDR3 sequences, with approximately 18% as singletons. Sequenced: PBMCs or a T cell subset sorted from them (not recorded which). These receptors were obtained from a man aged 18 to 30 who had mild COVID-19 (a few samples of this study predate the infection). Cell type and time point are not known. The CDR3 runs from the conserved cysteine through the conserved F or W. The D gene is left open where the match is weak. Size values are once, few and many counts, or a class for expanded clones, and some rows have none.

v_call	clone_size	d_call	j_call	cdr3_nt	cdr3_aa
TRBV3-1	few	NA	TRBJ1-2	TGTGCCAGCAGCCAAAGACCCGGAGCACTCTATGGCTACACCTTC	CASSQRPGALYGYTF
TRBV27	few	NA	TRBJ2-7	TGTGCCAGCAGGGACCTCTCCTACGAGCAGTACTTC	CASRDLSYEQYF
TRBV20-1	few	NA	TRBJ2-6	TGCAGTGCTCAGACCGCTGGGGCCAACGTCCTGACTTTC	CSAQTAGANVLTF
TRBV11-2	NA	TRBD1	TRBJ2-3	TGTGCCAGCAGCTTGGACAGGGACCATACGCAGTATTTT	CASSLDRDHTQYF
TRBV12-3/TRBV12-4	few	NA	TRBJ2-3	TGTGCCAGCCCAGGGGCTAGCACAGATACGCAGTATTTT	CASPGASTDTQYF
TRBV4-1	many	NA	TRBJ1-1	TGCGCCAGCAGCCAAGCATGGGGGGACACTGAAGCTTTCTTT	CASSQAWGDTEAFF
TRBV7-8	NA	NA	TRBJ2-1	TGTGCCAGCAGAAAAACGGGGGACGGTTCCTACAATGAGCAGTTCTTC	CASRKTGDGSYNEQFF
TRBV11-2	many	NA	TRBJ2-5	TGTGCCAGCAGAGTGGCGACCCAAGAGACCCAGTACTTC	CASRVATQETQYF
TRBV7-2	many	TRBD2	TRBJ2-3	TGTGCCAGCAGCTCGGGCGGGGGGGATACGCAGTATTTT	CASSSGGGDTQYF
TRBV27	few	TRBD1	TRBJ1-2	TGTGCCAGCAGTCTACAGGGACAGCTTAGCCTTGGCTACACCTTC	CASSLQGQLSLGYTF
TRBV20-1	few	NA	TRBJ2-5	TGCAGTGCTCAAAGGGGACCAAAAGAGACCCAGTACTTC	CSAQRGPKETQYF
TRBV27	NA	NA	TRBJ1-5	TGTGCCAGCAGTGGAGGGTTTGGCAATCAGCCCCAGCATTTT	CASSGGFGNQPQHF
TRBV12-3/TRBV12-4	NA	NA	TRBJ1-1	TGTGCCAGCCGGCGGCCAGGGACAACTGAAGCTTTCTTT	CASRRPGTTEAFF
TRBV7-2	many	TRBD2	TRBJ2-5	TGTGCCAGCAGCTTATCGGGGGGGGAGACCCAGTACTTC	CASSLSGGETQYF
TRBV19	NA	TRBD1	TRBJ1-1	TGTGCCAGCAGCCTCACAGGGGGCGTTGGCACTGAAGCTTTCTTT	CASSLTGGVGTEAFF
TRBV18	NA	NA	TRBJ1-1	TGTGCCAGCTCACCACCGGGTCCACCCACGAACACTGAAGCTTTCTTT	CASSPPGPPTNTEAFF
TRBV4-3	many	NA	TRBJ2-1	TGCGCCAGCAGCCAAGGGGCAGGGGTCTACAATGAGCAGTTCTTC	CASSQGAGVYNEQFF
TRBV4-3	few	NA	TRBJ2-1	TGCGCCAGCAGCCAAGCGGGTGCAGGGCCCTACAATGAGCAGTTCTTC	CASSQAGAGPYNEQFF
TRBV7-9	NA	NA	TRBJ1-4	TGTGCCAGCAGGGGTAGGACTAATGAAAAACTGTTTTTT	CASRGRTNEKLFF
TRBV5-1	few	TRBD1	TRBJ2-5	TGCGCCAGCAGTGCAGGGGGCGTTCGTGTGGGGACCCAGTACTTC	CASSAGGVRVGTQYF
TRBV5-4	NA	NA	TRBJ2-7	TGTGCCAGCAGCTGGAGGACAGAAGGCCACGAGCAGTACTTC	CASSWRTEGHEQYF
TRBV6-6	NA	NA	TRBJ2-5	TGTGCCAGCAGATACGACGGGACGGCTGACCAAGAGACCCAGTACTTC	CASRYDGTADQETQYF
TRBV4-3	NA	NA	TRBJ1-6	TGCGCCAGCAGCCAAGATGCCAGGGATAATTCACCCCTCCACTTT	CASSQDARDNSPLHF
TRBV25-1	few	TRBD2	TRBJ2-1	TGTGCCAGCAGTGTCCTTGGGGGGGGGTACAATGAGCAGTTCTTC	CASSVLGGGYNEQFF
TRBV6-1	few	NA	TRBJ2-3	TGTGCCAGCAGTGAAGTAGGGCAGTACACAGATACGCAGTATTTT	CASSEVGQYTDTQYF
TRBV5-4	NA	TRBD2	TRBJ2-3	TGTGCCAGCAGCTTGGCCGGGGGGACGATAGCGGCAGATACGCAGTATTTT	CASSLAGGTIAADTQYF
TRBV7-9	many	TRBD1	TRBJ1-3	TGTGCCAGCAGCTTCCCCGGGACAGCAGGAAACACCATATATTTT	CASSFPGTAGNTIYF
TRBV7-9	few	NA	TRBJ2-5	TGTGCCAGCAGCGAAAAAGGGGCAGCCACCTTCGAGACCCAGTACTTC	CASSEKGAATFETQYF
TRBV7-2	few	NA	TRBJ1-3	TGTGCCAGCAGCTTAGTCCCGGGCTCCTCTGGAAACACCATATATTTT	CASSLVPGSSGNTIYF
TRBV4-3	few	NA	TRBJ2-1	TGCGCCAGCAGCCGTAGGACCGGGTACAATGAGCAGTTCTTC	CASSRRTGYNEQFF
TRBV11-2	NA	TRBD2	TRBJ2-7	TGTGCCAGCAGCTTAGGCGTCCGTAGCGGGAATTCCTACGAGCAGTACTTC	CASSLGVRSGNSYEQYF
TRBV20-1	many	TRBD1	TRBJ2-2	TGCAGTGCTACCTTCCGGGACAGGGGGTGGAACACCGGGGAGCTGTTTTTT	CSATFRDRGWNTGELFF
TRBV20-1	NA	NA	TRBJ1-2	TGCAGTGCTAGAGCGCAGCGCGGGAACACCTTC	CSARAQRGNTF
TRBV7-8	few	NA	TRBJ2-3	TGTGCCAGCAGCCCCCTGGAGCAGCAGTATTTT	CASSPLEQQYF
TRBV5-1	NA	NA	TRBJ2-1	TGCGCCAGCAGCTTGTTCCGGGACAGGGTTTTGCGGGGGGTCTACAATGAGCAGTTCTTC	CASSLFRDRVLRGVYNEQFF
TRBV6-5	few	NA	TRBJ1-1	TGTGCCAGCAGTTACTCCCGTCCGGAGAACACTGAAGCTTTCTTT	CASSYSRPENTEAFF
TRBV27	once	NA	TRBJ2-2	TGTGCCAGCTTCGGGCCCACGAACACCGGGGAGCTGTTTTTT	CASFGPTNTGELFF
TRBV6-1	NA	TRBD1	TRBJ1-1	TGTGCCAGCAGTGAGAGTATGTGGACAGGGGGGCGGAACACTGAAGCTTTCTTT	CASSESMWTGGRNTEAFF
TRBV18	few	NA	TRBJ1-2	TGTGCCAGCTCACCGGGACACCTAGAAGGCTACACCTTC	CASSPGHLEGYTF
TRBV14	few	NA	TRBJ2-7	TGTGCCAGCAGCCAAATGGACCGCCACGCCGAGCAGTACTTC	CASSQMDRHAEQYF
TRBV2	few	TRBD2	TRBJ2-2	TGTGCCAGCAGCCCGGGGGGGACTGTGAACACCGGGGAGCTGTTTTTT	CASSPGGTVNTGELFF
TRBV7-2	few	TRBD1	TRBJ2-7	TGTGCCAGCAGCCTCGGACAGGGTTGGTACGAGCAGTACTTC	CASSLGQGWYEQYF
TRBV24-1	few	NA	TRBJ2-1	TGTGCCACCAGTGACTCAGCTGGGGTGGATGAGCAGTTCTTC	CATSDSAGVDEQFF
TRBV5-1	few	TRBD2	TRBJ2-1	TGCGCCAGCAGCTCTAGCGGGGGGGCGCAGGGTGAGCAGTTCTTC	CASSSSGGAQGEQFF
TRBV4-1	few	NA	TRBJ2-7	TGCGCCAGCAGCCAAGCCGGGGCCTACGAGCAGTACTTC	CASSQAGAYEQYF